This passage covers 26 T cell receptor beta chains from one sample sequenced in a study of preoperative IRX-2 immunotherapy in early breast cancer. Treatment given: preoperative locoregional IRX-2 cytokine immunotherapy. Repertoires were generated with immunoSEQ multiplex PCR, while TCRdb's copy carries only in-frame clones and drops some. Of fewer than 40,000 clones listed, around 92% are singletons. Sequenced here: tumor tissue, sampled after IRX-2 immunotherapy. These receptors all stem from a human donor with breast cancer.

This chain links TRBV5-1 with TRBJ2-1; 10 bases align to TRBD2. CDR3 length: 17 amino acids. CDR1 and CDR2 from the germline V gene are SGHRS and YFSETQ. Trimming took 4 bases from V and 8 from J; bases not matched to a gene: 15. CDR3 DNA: TGCGCCAGCAGCCAAGGCACTAGCGGGGACTCCGGCTATGAGCAGTTCTTC. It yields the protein CASSQGTSGDSGYEQFF.

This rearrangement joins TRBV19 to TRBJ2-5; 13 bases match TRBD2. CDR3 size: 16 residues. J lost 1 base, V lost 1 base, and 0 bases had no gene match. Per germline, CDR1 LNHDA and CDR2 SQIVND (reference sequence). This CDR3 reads CASSIGTSGGQETQYF. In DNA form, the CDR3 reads TGTGCCAGTAGTATAGGGACTAGCGGGGGCCAAGAGACCCAGTACTTC. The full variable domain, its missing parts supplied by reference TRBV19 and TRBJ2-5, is DGGITQSPKYLFRKEGQNVTLSCEQNLNHDAMYWYRQDPGQGLRLIYYSQIVNDFQKGDIAEGYSVSREKKESFPLTVTSAQKNPTAFYLCASSIGTSGGQETQYFGPGTRLLVL.

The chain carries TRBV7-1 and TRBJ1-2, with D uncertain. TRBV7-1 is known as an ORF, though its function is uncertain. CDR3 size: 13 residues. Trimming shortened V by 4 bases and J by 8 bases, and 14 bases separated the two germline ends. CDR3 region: CASSLAGGEGYTF. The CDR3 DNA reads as TGTGCCAGCAGCTTAGCGGGCGGTGAGGGCTACACCTTC.

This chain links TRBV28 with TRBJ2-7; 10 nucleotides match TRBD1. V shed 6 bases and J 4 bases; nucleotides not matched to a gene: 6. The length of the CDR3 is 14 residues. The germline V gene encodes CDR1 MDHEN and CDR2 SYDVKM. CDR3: CASSPDRGRYEQYV. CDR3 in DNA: TGTGCCAGCAGCCCCGACAGGGGGCGTTACGAGCAGTACGTC.

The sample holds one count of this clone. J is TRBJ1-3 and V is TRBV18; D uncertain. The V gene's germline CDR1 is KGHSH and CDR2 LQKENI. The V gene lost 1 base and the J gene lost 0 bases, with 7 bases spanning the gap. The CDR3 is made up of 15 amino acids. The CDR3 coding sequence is TGTGCCAGCTCACCACGGTCAAACTCTGGAAACACCATATATTTT. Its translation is CASSPRSNSGNTIYF.

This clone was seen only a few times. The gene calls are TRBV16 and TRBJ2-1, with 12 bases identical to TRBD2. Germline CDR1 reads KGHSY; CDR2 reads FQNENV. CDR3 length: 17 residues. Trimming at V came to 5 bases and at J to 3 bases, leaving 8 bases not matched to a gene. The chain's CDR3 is CASSSKLAGGRYNEQFF. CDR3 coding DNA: TGTGCCAGCAGCTCAAAACTAGCGGGAGGCCGCTACAATGAGCAGTTCTTC.

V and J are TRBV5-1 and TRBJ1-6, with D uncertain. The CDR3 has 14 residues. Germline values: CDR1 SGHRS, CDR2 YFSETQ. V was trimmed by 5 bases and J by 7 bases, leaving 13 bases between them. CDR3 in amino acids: CASRDAAPNSPLHF. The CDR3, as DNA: TGCGCCAGCAGAGATGCGGCTCCAAATTCACCCCTCCACTTT.

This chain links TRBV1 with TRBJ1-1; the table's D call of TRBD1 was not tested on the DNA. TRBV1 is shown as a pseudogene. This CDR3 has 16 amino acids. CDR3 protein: CASSPASRGLRTEAFF. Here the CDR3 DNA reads TGCGCCAGCAGCCCCGCGTCTAGGGGCTTACGAACTGAAGCTTTCTTT.

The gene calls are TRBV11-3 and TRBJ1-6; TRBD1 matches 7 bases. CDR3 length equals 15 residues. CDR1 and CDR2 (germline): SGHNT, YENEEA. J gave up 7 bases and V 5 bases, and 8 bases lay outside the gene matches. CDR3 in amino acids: CASSEDRVGNSPLHF. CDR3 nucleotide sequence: TGTGCCAGCAGCGAAGACAGGGTAGGCAATTCACCCCTCCACTTT.

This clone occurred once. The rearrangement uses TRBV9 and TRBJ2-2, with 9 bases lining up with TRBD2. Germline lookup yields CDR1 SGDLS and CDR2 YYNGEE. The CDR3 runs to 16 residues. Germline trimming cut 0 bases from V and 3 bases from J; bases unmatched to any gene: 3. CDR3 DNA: TGTGCCAGCAGCGTAGTCAGCGGGGGGTACACCGGGGAGCTGTTTTTT. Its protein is CASSVVSGGYTGELFF.

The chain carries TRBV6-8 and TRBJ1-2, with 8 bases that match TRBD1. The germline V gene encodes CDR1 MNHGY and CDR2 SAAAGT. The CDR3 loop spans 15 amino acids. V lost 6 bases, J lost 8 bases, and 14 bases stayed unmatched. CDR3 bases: TGTGCCAGCAGCACCCCGGACAGGGCCTTGCGAGGCTACACCTTC. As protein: CASSTPDRALRGYTF.

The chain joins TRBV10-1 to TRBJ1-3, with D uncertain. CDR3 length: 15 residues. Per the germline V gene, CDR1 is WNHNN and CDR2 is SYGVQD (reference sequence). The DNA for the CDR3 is TGCGGAACCAAGGTAGAGTTGAGCTCTGGAAACACCATATATTTT. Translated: CGTKVELSSGNTIYF.

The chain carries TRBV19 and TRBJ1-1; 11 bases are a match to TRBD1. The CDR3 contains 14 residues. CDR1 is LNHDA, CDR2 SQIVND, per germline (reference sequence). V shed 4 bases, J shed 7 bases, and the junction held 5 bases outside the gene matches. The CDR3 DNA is TGTGCCAGTAGTAGCCTGGGACAGGGGGTTGAAGCTTTCTTT. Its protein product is CASSSLGQGVEAFF.

The CDR3 coding sequence is TGTGCCAGCAGCCCGTGGACAGGCAGCTCTGGAAACACCATATATTTT. The encoded protein is CASSPWTGSSGNTIYF. The rearrangement links TRBV11-3 to TRBJ1-3; 7 nucleotides align to TRBD1. CDR3 length: 16 residues. Germline V gene data show CDR1 as SGHNT and CDR2 as YENEEA. V dropped 5 bases and J dropped 0; count of bases not matched to a gene: 7.

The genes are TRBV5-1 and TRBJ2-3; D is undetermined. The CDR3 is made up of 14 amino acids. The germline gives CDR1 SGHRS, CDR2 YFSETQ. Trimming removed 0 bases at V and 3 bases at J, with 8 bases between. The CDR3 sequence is CASSLAGLTDTQYF. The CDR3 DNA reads TGCGCCAGCAGCTTGGCCGGCTTAACAGATACGCAGTATTTT.

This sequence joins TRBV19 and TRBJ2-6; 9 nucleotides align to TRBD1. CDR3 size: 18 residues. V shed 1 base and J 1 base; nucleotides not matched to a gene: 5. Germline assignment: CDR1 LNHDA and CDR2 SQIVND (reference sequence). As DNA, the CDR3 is TGTGCCAGTAGTATAGGGGACAGGGTTCGATCTGGGGCCAACGTCCTGACTTTC. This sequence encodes CASSIGDRVRSGANVLTF. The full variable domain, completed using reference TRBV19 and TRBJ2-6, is DGGITQSPKYLFRKEGQNVTLSCEQNLNHDAMYWYRQDPGQGLRLIYYSQIVNDFQKGDIAEGYSVSREKKESFPLTVTSAQKNPTAFYLCASSIGDRVRSGANVLTFGAGSRLTVL.

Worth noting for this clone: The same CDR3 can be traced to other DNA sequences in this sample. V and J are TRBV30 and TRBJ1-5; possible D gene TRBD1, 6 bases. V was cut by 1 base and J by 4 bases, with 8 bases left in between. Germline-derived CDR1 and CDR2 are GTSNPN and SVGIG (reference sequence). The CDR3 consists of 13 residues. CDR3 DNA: TGTGCCTGGAGTGGAGGGGGGAATCAGCCCCAGCATTTT. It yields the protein CAWSGGGNQPQHF. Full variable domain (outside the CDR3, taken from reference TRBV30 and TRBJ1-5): SQTIHQWPATLVQPVGSPLSLECTVEGTSNPNLYWYRQAAGRGLQLLFYSVGIGQISSEVPQNLSASRPQDRQFILSSKKLLLSDSGFYLCAWSGGGNQPQHFGDGTRLSIL.

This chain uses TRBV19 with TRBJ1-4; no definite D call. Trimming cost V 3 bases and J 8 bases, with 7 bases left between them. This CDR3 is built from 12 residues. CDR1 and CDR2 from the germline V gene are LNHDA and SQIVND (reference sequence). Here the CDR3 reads CASSIINEKLFF. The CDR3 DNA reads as TGTGCCAGTAGTATTATCAACGAAAAACTGTTTTTT.

This CDR3 is CASSLPTRGGYTDTQYF. As DNA, the CDR3 is TGTGCCAGCAGCCTCCCAACCAGGGGAGGGTACACAGATACGCAGTATTTT. The chain couples TRBV7-1 to TRBJ2-3; tentatively, D is TRBD2 (7 bases). TRBV7-1 counts as an open reading frame of uncertain function. The CDR3 has 17 amino acids. Trimming removed 5 bases at V and 2 bases at J, with 20 bases between.

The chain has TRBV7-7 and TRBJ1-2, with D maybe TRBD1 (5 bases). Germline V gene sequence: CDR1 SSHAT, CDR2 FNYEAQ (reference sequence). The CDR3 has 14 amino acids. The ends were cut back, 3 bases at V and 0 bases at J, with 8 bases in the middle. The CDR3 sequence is CASSLGRTNYGYTF. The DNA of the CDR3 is TGTGCCAGCAGCTTGGGACGGACTAACTATGGCTACACCTTC.

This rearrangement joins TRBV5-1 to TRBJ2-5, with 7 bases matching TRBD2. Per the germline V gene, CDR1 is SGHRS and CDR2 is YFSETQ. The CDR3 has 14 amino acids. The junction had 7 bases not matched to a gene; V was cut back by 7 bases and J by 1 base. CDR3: CASWGGAAQETQYF. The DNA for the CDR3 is TGCGCCAGCTGGGGAGGGGCGGCCCAAGAGACCCAGTACTTC.

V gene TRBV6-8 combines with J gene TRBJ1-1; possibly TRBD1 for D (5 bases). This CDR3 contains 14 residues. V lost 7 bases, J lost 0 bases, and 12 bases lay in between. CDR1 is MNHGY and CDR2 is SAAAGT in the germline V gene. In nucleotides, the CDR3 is TGTGCCAGCACTCGGGGGGATTTGAACACTGAAGCTTTCTTT. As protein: CASTRGDLNTEAFF.

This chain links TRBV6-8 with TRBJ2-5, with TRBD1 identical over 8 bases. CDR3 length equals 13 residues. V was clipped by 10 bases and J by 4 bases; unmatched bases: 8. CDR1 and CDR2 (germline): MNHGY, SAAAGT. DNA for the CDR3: TGTGCCATCTGGACAGGGAGCGGAGAGACCCAGTACTTC. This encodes CAIWTGSGETQYF.

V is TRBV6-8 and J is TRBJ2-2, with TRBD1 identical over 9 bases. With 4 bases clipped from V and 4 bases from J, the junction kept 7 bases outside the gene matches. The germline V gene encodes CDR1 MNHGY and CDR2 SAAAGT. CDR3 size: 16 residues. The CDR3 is CASSSRGQGGTGELFF. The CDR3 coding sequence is TGTGCCAGCAGTTCAAGGGGACAGGGCGGCACCGGGGAGCTGTTTTTT.

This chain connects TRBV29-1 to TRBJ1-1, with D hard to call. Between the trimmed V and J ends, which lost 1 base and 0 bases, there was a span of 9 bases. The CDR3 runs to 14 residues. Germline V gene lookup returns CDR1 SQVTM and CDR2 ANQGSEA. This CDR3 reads CSVEGSLMNTEAFF. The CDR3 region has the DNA TGCAGCGTTGAAGGGTCCCTCATGAACACTGAAGCTTTCTTT.

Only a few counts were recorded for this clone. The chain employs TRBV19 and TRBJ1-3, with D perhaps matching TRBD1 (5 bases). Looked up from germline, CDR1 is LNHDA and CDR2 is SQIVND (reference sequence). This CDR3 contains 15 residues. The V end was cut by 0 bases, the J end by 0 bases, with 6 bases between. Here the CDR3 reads CASSIDRASGNTIYF. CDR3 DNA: TGTGCCAGTAGTATAGACAGGGCCTCTGGAAACACCATATATTTT.